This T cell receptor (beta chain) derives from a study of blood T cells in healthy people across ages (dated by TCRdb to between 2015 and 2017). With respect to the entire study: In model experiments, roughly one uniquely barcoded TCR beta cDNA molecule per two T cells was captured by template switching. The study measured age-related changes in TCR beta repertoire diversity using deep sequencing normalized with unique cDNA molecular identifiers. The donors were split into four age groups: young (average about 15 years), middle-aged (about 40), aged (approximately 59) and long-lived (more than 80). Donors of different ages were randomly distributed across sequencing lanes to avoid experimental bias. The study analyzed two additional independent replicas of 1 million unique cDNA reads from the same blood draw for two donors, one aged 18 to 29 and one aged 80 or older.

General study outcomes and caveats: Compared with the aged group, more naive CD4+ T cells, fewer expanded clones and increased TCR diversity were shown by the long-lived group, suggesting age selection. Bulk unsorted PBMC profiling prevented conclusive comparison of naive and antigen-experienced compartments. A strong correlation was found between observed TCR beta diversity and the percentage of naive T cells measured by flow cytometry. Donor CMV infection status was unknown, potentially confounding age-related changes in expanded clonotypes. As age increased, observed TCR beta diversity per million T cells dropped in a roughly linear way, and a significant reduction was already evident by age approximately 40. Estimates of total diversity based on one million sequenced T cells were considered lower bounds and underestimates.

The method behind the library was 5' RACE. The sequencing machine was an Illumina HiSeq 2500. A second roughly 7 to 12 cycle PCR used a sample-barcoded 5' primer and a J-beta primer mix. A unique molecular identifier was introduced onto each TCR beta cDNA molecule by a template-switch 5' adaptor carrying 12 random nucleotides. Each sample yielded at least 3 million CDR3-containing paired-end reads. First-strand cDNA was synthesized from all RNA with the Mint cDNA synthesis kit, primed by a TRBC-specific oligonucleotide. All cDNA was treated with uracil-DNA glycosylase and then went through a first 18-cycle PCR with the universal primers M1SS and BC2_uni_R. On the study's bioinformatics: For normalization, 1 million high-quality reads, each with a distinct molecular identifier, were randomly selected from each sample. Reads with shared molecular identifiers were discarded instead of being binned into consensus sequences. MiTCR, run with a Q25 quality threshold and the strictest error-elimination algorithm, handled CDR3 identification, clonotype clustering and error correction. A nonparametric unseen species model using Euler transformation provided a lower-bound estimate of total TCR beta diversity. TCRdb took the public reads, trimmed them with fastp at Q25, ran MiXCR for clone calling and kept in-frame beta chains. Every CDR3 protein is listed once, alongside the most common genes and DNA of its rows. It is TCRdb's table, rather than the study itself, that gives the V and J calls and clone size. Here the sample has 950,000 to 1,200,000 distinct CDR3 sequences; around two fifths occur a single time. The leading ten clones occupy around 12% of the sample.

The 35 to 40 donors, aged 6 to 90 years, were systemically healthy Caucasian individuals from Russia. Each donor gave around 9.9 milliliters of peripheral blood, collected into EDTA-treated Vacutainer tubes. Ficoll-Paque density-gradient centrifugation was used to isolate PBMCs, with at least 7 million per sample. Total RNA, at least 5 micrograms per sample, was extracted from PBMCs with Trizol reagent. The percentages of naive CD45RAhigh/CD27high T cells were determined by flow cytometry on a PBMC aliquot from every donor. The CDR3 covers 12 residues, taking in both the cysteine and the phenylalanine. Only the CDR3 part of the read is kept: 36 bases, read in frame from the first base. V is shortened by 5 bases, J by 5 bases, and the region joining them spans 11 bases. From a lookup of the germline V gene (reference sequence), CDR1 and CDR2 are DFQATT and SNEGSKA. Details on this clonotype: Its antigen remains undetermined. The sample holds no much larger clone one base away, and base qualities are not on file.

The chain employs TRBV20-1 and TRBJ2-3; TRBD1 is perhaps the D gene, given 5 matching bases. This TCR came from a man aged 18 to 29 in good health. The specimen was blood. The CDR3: CSAAAGIDTQYF. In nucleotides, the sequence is TGCAGTGCTGCTGCAGGGATAGATACGCAGTATTTT.